This T cell receptor (beta chain) was retrieved from a study of blood T cell repertoires in COVID-19. Study-level information: The study drew acute and convalescent COVID-19 samples from the United States, Italy and Spain. Nucleic acid was either cDNA or gDNA, and it came from T cells, B-cell-depleted T cells, or PBMCs.

Original analysis: Counts of nucleated cells, estimated from reference gene primer amplification, were obtained. Method: immunoSEQ multiplex PCR; TCRdb's copy keeps in-frame clones and lacks some. V, J and clone size derive from that table, while D and trimming were established from the DNA sequence. The sample consists of 120,000 or so clones, 78% of them appearing once. The CDR3 runs to 13 residues. Germline CDR1 reads LNHDA; CDR2 reads SQIVND (reference sequence). Trimming took 7 bases from V and 2 from J, leaving 11 bases between them. The receptor's source is a man between 65 and 80 years old with acute or convalescent COVID-19. Material: peripheral blood. The chain uses TRBV19 and TRBJ1-2, with D possibly TRBD1 on 6 matching bases. CDR3 sequence (DNA): TGTGCCAGTACCCCAGGGGTAAACTATGGCTACACCTTC. Its translation is CASTPGVNYGYTF. Complete variable domain (other parts from reference TRBV19 and TRBJ1-2): DGGITQSPKYLFRKEGQNVTLSCEQNLNHDAMYWYRQDPGQGLRLIYYSQIVNDFQKGDIAEGYSVSREKKESFPLTVTSAQKNPTAFYLCASTPGVNYGYTFGSGTRLTVV.